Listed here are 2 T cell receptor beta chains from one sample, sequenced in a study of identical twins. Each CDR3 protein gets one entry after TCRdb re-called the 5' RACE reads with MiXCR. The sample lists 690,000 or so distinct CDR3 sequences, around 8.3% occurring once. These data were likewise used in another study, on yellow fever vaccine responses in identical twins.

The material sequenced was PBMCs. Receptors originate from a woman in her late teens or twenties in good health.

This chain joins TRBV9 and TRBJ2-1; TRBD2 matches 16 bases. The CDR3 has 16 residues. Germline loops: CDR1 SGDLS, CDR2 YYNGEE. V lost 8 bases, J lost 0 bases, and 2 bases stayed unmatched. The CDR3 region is CARGTSGGASYNEQFF. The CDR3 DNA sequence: TGTGCCAGAGGGACTAGCGGGGGGGCCTCCTACAATGAGCAGTTCTTC.

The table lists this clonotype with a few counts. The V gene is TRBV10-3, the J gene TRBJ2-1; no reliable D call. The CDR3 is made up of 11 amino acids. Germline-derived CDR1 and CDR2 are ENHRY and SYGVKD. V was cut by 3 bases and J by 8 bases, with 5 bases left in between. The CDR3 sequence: CAISEKHEQFF. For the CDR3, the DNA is TGTGCCATCAGTGAAAAGCATGAGCAGTTCTTC.